A selection of T cell receptor beta chains follows, all from one sample in a study of OX40 agonist ivuxolimab in advanced cancers. The assay was immunoSEQ multiplex PCR, and TCRdb's table has in-frame clones only and misses some. The data hold 30,000 to 40,000 clones, with roughly 76% observed a single time. The material sequenced was CD4+ or CD8+ T cells sorted from blood, taken in a trial of the OX40 agonist ivuxolimab. These receptor sequences come from an adult with an advanced solid tumor such as melanoma, head and neck, liver or kidney cancer. The CDR3 runs from the conserved cysteine through the conserved F or W. The D gene is left open where the match is weak. Not every row has a clone size; where given, it reads once, few, many or a size class.

clone_size	v_call	j_call	d_call	cdr3_aa	cdr3_nt
once	TRBV28	TRBJ2-7	TRBD2	CASSFSTSSSYEQYF	TGTGCCAGCAGTTTCTCGACTAGCAGCTCCTACGAGCAGTACTTC
.	TRBV28	TRBJ1-1	.	CASSLSNWGNTEAFF	TGTGCCAGCAGTTTGTCAAACTGGGGGAACACTGAAGCTTTCTTT
.	TRBV4-1	TRBJ1-2	TRBD1	CASRGWTGQFNYGYTF	TGCGCCAGCAGGGGATGGACAGGACAGTTTAACTATGGCTACACCTTC
few	TRBV7-2	TRBJ1-2	.	CASSLDFGTNYGYTF	TGTGCCAGCAGCTTAGACTTCGGGACGAACTATGGCTACACCTTC
.	TRBV2	TRBJ1-2	.	CASSDRGIYGYTF	TGTGCCAGCAGTGACCGGGGAATCTATGGCTACACCTTC
.	TRBV6-5	TRBJ2-7	.	CASSIEGYSYEQYF	TGTGCCAGCAGTATCGAGGGTTACTCCTACGAGCAGTACTTC
.	TRBV27	TRBJ2-2	.	CASSTGSTGELFF	TGTGCCAGCAGTACAGGGTCCACCGGGGAGCTGTTTTTT
once	TRBV9	TRBJ2-1	TRBD1	CASSARDRGVYNEQFF	TGTGCCAGCAGCGCACGGGACAGGGGAGTCTACAATGAGCAGTTCTTC
.	TRBV28	TRBJ2-7	TRBD1	CASSRDREIYEQYF	TGTGCCAGCAGCCGGGACAGGGAGATTTACGAGCAGTACTTC
.	TRBV15	TRBJ1-5	.	CATSREARPQHF	TGTGCCACCAGCAGAGAGGCAAGGCCCCAGCATTTT
few	TRBV4-3	TRBJ1-3	TRBD1	CASSPQGEFGNTIYF	TGCGCCAGCAGCCCACAGGGGGAGTTTGGAAACACCATATATTTT
.	TRBV5-6	TRBJ2-7	.	CASSLVGQDYEQYF	TGTGCCAGCAGCTTGGTTGGGCAGGACTACGAGCAGTACTTC
.	TRBV28	TRBJ1-2	.	CASSSVAGTPYGYTF	TGTGCCAGCAGTTCTGTCGCCGGGACACCCTATGGCTACACCTTC
.	TRBV7-9	TRBJ2-1	.	CASSLKGSSYNEQFF	TGTGCCAGCAGCTTAAAAGGGAGTTCCTACAATGAGCAGTTCTTC
.	TRBV4-2	TRBJ2-7	.	CASSLSLTAPDF	TGTGCCAGCAGCTTGTCTTTGACTGCCCCGGACTTC
.	TRBV7-9	TRBJ2-2	.	CASSLRPDDTGELFF	TGTGCCAGCAGCTTAAGGCCGGACGACACCGGGGAGCTGTTTTTT
few	TRBV2	TRBJ1-2	TRBD1	CASSEGTGNEGYTF	TGTGCCAGCAGTGAGGGGACAGGGAACGAGGGCTACACCTTC
.	TRBV7-2	TRBJ1-3	.	CASSPQATSGNTIYF	TGTGCCAGCAGCCCACAGGCTACCTCTGGAAACACCATATATTTT
.	TRBV7-8	TRBJ1-1	.	CASNPGQLNTEAFF	TGTGCCAGCAATCCTGGACAGTTGAACACTGAAGCTTTCTTT
.	TRBV29-1	TRBJ1-2	TRBD1	CSAPTGPYGYTF	TGCAGCGCACCGACAGGGCCCTATGGCTACACCTTC
.	TRBV18	TRBJ2-7	.	CASSPGASYEQYF	TGTGCCAGCTCACCGGGGGCCTCCTACGAGCAGTACTTC
.	TRBV7-3	TRBJ2-3	.	CASSFPGHTQYF	TGTGCCAGCAGCTTCCCGGGTCATACGCAGTATTTT
.	TRBV6-6	TRBJ2-3	.	CASSRVEHTDTQYF	TGTGCCAGCAGCAGGGTCGAACACACAGATACGCAGTATTTT
.	TRBV14	TRBJ1-2	.	CASSPGVYGYTF	TGTGCCAGCAGCCCGGGAGTCTATGGCTACACCTTC
.	TRBV27	TRBJ2-3	.	CASSPRATGTDTQYF	TGTGCCAGCAGTCCCCGTGCCACGGGCACAGATACGCAGTATTTT
.	TRBV27	TRBJ1-5	.	CASSLAGEDNQPQHF	TGTGCCAGCAGTTTGGCGGGAGAAGACAATCAGCCCCAGCATTTT
.	TRBV18	TRBJ2-7	.	CASSDSSYEQYF	TGTGCCAGCTCGGACAGCAGCTACGAGCAGTACTTC
.	TRBV28	TRBJ2-1	TRBD2	CASSSVAGHNEQFF	TGTGCCAGCAGTTCAGTAGCGGGGCACAATGAGCAGTTCTTC
.	TRBV21-1	TRBJ1-6	.	CASSKYDIGGQGVLGNSPLHF	TGTGCCAGCAGCAAATATGATATAGGGGGACAGGGGGTCTTGGGTAATTCACCCCTCCACTTT
.	TRBV18	TRBJ1-6	.	CASSPGIPPNSPLHF	TGTGCCAGCTCACCCGGGATTCCCCCGAATTCACCCCTCCACTTT
.	TRBV7-2	TRBJ2-1	.	CASSSTGNFYNEQFF	TGTGCCAGCAGCTCGACGGGGAACTTCTACAATGAGCAGTTCTTC
once	TRBV5-6	TRBJ1-1	.	CASSFEGLNTEAFF	TGTGCCAGCAGCTTCGAGGGTTTGAACACTGAAGCTTTCTTT
.	TRBV4-1	TRBJ2-2	.	CASSQGAEGGELFF	TGCGCCAGCAGCCAAGGCGCGGAGGGCGGGGAGCTGTTTTTT
.	TRBV19	TRBJ2-3	.	CASRSTAASTDTQYF	TGTGCCAGTAGATCGACAGCCGCTAGCACAGATACGCAGTATTTT
once	TRBV27	TRBJ2-1	.	CASRAGSLFF	TGTGCCAGCAGGGCGGGATCACTGTTCTTC
large	TRBV5-1	TRBJ1-4	.	CASRRETSDEKLFF	TGCGCCAGCAGACGGGAGACCTCCGATGAAAAACTGTTTTTT
.	TRBV28	TRBJ1-3	.	CASSLVLKRENTIYF	TGTGCCAGCAGTTTGGTGCTAAAAAGGGAAAACACCATATATTTT
.	TRBV10-3	TRBJ1-2	.	CAISESSQAPFNYGYTF	TGTGCCATCAGTGAGTCGTCACAGGCTCCTTTTAACTATGGCTACACCTTC
.	TRBV6-6	TRBJ1-2	TRBD1	CASTDRGYNYGYTF	TGTGCCAGCACCGACAGGGGGTATAACTATGGCTACACCTTC
once	TRBV6-1	TRBJ1-1	.	CASRVGPLNTEAFF	TGTGCCAGCAGAGTAGGCCCGCTGAACACTGAAGCTTTCTTT
.	TRBV27	TRBJ2-1	.	CASRNRYNEQFF	TGTGCCAGCAGAAACAGGTACAATGAGCAGTTCTTC
.	TRBV6-4	TRBJ1-1	.	CASSDPRTAPMNTEAFF	TGTGCCAGCAGTGACCCGAGGACAGCCCCGATGAACACTGAAGCTTTCTTT
.	TRBV2	TRBJ1-6	.	CASSEEGRVSSPLHF	TGTGCCAGCAGTGAAGAGGGCAGGGTGAGCTCACCCCTCCACTTT
.	TRBV5-1	TRBJ2-3	.	CASSLLAETDTQYF	TGCGCCAGCAGCTTGTTAGCTGAGACAGATACGCAGTATTTT
.	TRBV10-3	TRBJ1-1	TRBD1	CAISGTGNMNTEAFF	TGTGCCATCAGTGGGACAGGAAACATGAACACTGAAGCTTTCTTT
.	TRBV19	TRBJ1-1	.	CASSIGGQVPQAFF	TGTGCCAGTAGTATCGGTGGGCAGGTCCCCCAAGCTTTCTTT
.	TRBV6-1	TRBJ1-2	TRBD1	CASRRDRGYGYTF	TGTGCCAGCAGGCGGGACAGGGGCTATGGCTACACCTTC
.	TRBV5-1	TRBJ2-7	TRBD1	CASSSPGQYYEQYF	TGCGCCAGCAGCTCCCCGGGACAGTACTACGAGCAGTACTTC